These 23 T cell receptor beta chains share one sample of origin, sequenced in a study of monozygotic twins with inflammatory bowel disease. TCRdb reprocessed the 5' RACE reads and stores each CDR3 protein as one record, lacking DNA. This listing includes more than 300,000 distinct CDR3 sequences. Source material: blood. Receptors were obtained from a human donor with ulcerative colitis or Crohn's disease, or a healthy co-twin of an affected twin (not recorded which).

The chain couples TRBV7-3 to TRBJ1-1; TCRdb outputs TRBD1, but without DNA this stays unchecked. CDR3 length: 13 residues. Germline values: CDR1 SGHTA, CDR2 FQGTGA. This chain's CDR3 is CASSQQQGVEAFF.

The CDR3: CASSPFLTDTQYF. This sequence joins TRBV3-1 and TRBJ2-3. Germline V lookup: CDR1 LGHDT, CDR2 YNNKEL (reference sequence). The CDR3 is 13 amino acids.

This sequence joins TRBV4-3 and TRBJ2-1; TCRdb names TRBD1, which stays unverified in the absence of DNA. From germline, CDR1 is LGHNA and CDR2 YSLEER. The CDR3 totals 17 residues. The CDR3 here is CASSQDPEQGTYNEQFF.

The chain recombines TRBV5-1 with TRBJ2-5. Germline CDR1 SGHRS, CDR2 YFSETQ. CDR3 length equals 12 residues. Here the CDR3 reads CASSLGSGTQYF.

V and J are TRBV12-3 or TRBV12-4 and TRBJ1-3. CDR3 length equals 15 residues. The CDR3: CASSFILRSGNTIYF.

V and J are TRBV5-4 and TRBJ2-1; there is no DNA to check the TCRdb D call of TRBD1. This CDR3 spans 19 amino acids. The germline V gene has CDR1 SGHNT and CDR2 YYREEE (reference sequence). CDR3 protein: CASSLYPVVSEAPSDEQFF. The full variable domain, with the rest looked up from reference TRBV5-4 and TRBJ2-1, is ETGVTQSPTHLIKTRGQQVTLRCSSQSGHNTVSWYQQALGQGPQFIFQYYREEENGRGNFPPRFSGLQFPNYSSELNVNALELDDSALYLCASSLYPVVSEAPSDEQFFGPGTRLTVL.

The rearrangement links TRBV7-2 to TRBJ2-2; no DNA is available, so the TRBD1 call from TCRdb remains unchecked. The V gene's germline CDR1 is SGHTA and CDR2 FQGNSA. The CDR3 runs 15 residues. CDR3 protein: CASSFGDRTTGELFF.

This chain connects TRBV6-5 to TRBJ2-7. CDR1 and CDR2 (germline): MNHEY, SVGAGI. This CDR3 contains 12 residues. CDR3 in amino acids: CASSDLSYEQYF.

This rearrangement joins TRBV10-1 to TRBJ2-5; as DNA is missing, the TRBD2 call by TCRdb cannot be tested. The germline V gene has CDR1 WNHNN and CDR2 SYGVQD (reference sequence). The length of the CDR3 is 18 residues. This CDR3 is CASSVQHRTSGHQETQYF.

The chain combines TRBV12-3 or TRBV12-4 with TRBJ2-3; TCRdb returns TRBD2, unconfirmable since there is no DNA. The CDR3 is 16 amino acids. CDR3 sequence: CASSGKRTSGTDTQYF.

The chain recombines TRBV7-9 with TRBJ2-7; TCRdb picks TRBD1, but there is no DNA to check that call. Germline CDR1 and CDR2: SEHNR and FQNEAQ (reference sequence). The CDR3 has 15 residues. The CDR3 protein is CATIPWDSPSYEQYF.

The chain is built from TRBV18 and TRBJ2-7; without DNA, the TCRdb call of TRBD1 cannot be checked. Germline CDR1 and CDR2: KGHSH and LQKENI. This CDR3 contains 13 residues. CDR3 sequence reads: CASSPLVQGEQYF.

V is TRBV2 and J is TRBJ1-5. Germline CDR1 reads SNHLY; CDR2 reads FYNNEI. The CDR3 consists of 13 residues. CDR3 sequence: CASSPPAYGPQHF.

The chain employs TRBV5-1 and TRBJ2-3. This CDR3 has 16 residues. CDR1 and CDR2 from the germline V gene are SGHRS and YFSETQ. CDR3 protein: CASSLAQLDQTDTQYF.

The CDR3 loop reads CASSGGISSREQYF. The chain employs TRBV27 and TRBJ2-7; absent DNA, TCRdb's TRBD1 call cannot be checked. The CDR3 is 14 residues long. Germline loops: CDR1 MNHEY, CDR2 SMNVEV (reference sequence).

This chain connects TRBV7-8 to TRBJ2-1; TCRdb's D gene call, TRBD1, goes unchecked for lack of DNA. CDR1 and CDR2 (germline): SGHVS, FQNEAQ. The CDR3 has 15 amino acids. CDR3 sequence: CASSLDRGNYNEQFF.

Here the CDR3 reads CASSLVGRRSYNEQFF. This chain uses TRBV7-2 with TRBJ2-1. The CDR3 sequence is 16 residues long. Germline loops: CDR1 SGHTA, CDR2 FQGNSA.

The rearrangement joins TRBV11-2 to TRBJ2-3; lacking DNA, the TRBD1 call made by TCRdb goes unchecked. Germline loops: CDR1 SGHAT, CDR2 FQNNGV. The length of the CDR3 is 20 residues. The CDR3 protein is CASSWRPWDNQRGGTDTQYF.

The V gene is TRBV5-1, the J gene TRBJ1-2; lacking DNA, the TRBD1 call made by TCRdb goes unchecked. Germline CDR1 reads SGHRS; CDR2 reads YFSETQ. The CDR3 extends over 12 amino acids. CDR3 sequence reads: CASSTDGNGYTF.

The chain has TRBV20-1 and TRBJ2-7; TCRdb's D call, TRBD1, is unchecked because there is no DNA. CDR3 length: 14 residues. Germline values: CDR1 DFQATT, CDR2 SNEGSKA (reference sequence). The CDR3 loop is CSARGGTANYEQYF.

J is TRBJ2-3 and V is TRBV5-1; lacking DNA, the TRBD2 call made by TCRdb goes unchecked. There are 17 residues in the CDR3. Germline V gene lookup returns CDR1 SGHRS and CDR2 YFSETQ. The CDR3 spells CASSWVLAGEKADTQYF.

The chain is built from TRBV5-1 and TRBJ2-1; TCRdb names TRBD2, which stays unverified in the absence of DNA. The CDR3 is 15 residues long. Germline CDR1 is SGHRS and CDR2 is YFSETQ. This chain's CDR3 is CASSLLANSYNEQFF.

The J gene is TRBJ2-3, the V gene TRBV7-6; TCRdb's assignment of TRBD1 cannot be checked, as there is no DNA. Germline V gives CDR1 SGHVS, CDR2 FNYEAQ. This CDR3 comprises 15 residues. The CDR3 region is CASSLAGGPGDTQYF.